This entry describes one TCR beta chain. The sample originates from a study of blood T cell repertoires in COVID-19. Study-level background: The United States, Italy and Spain provided the acute and convalescent COVID-19 samples.

The CDR3 loop spans 18 amino acids. V lost 3 bases to trimming and J lost 0 bases; unmatched junction nucleotides: 12. Per the germline V gene, CDR1 is GTSNPN and CDR2 is SVGIG (reference sequence). Per the original data handling: Quantification of nucleated cells was approximated via reference gene primer amplification. Produced via immunoSEQ multiplex PCR; TCRdb's table is partial and in-frame only. V and J calls and clone size are those listed in that table; D and trimming were worked out from the DNA. Seen here are tens of thousands of clones, roughly 89% observed once, and the top ten hold less than 35%.

The sample taken for sequencing was peripheral blood. This rearrangement joins TRBV30 to TRBJ2-1, with 9 bases fitting TRBD2. This TCR came from a man over 45 with active or convalescent COVID-19. The DNA for the CDR3 is TGTGCCTGGAGCGTGGGCGGGAGGGCAGCGGACTCCTACAATGAGCAGTTCTTC. Translated, it gives CAWSVGGRAADSYNEQFF.